This T cell receptor (beta chain) was identified during a study of identical twins (dated by TCRdb to about 2016). Background on the whole study: The study deep-sequenced TCR alpha and beta repertoires from monozygotic twins, unrelated adults of various ages and cord blood to test whether fetal clonotypes persist. Replicate twin experiments were performed at different times using different library preparation protocols to rule out contamination. Broader findings and caveats from the paper: In beta out-of-frame sequences, excess twin sharing was weaker, because having fewer shared sequences lowered the signal-to-noise ratio. Conclusions relied on cross-sectional statistical analysis, since the same donors could not be followed over many years. Invariant T cells such as MAIT and iNKT could partly confound zero-insertion analyses, though diverse VJ usage argued against this for most clonotypes. Out-of-frame TCR alpha sharing in monozygotic twins was systematically underestimated by recombination models, whereas sharing between unrelated individuals was in agreement with the recombination models. Compared with coincidental sharing between unrelated individuals, out-of-frame TCR alpha sequences shared between twins showed an excess of sequences with low generation probability. Abundant cord blood beta clonotypes carried fewer insertions; young adult naive repertoires showed a weaker similar trend, while memory repertoires showed none.

This clonotype was detected a few times. Its antigen target is currently unknown. Within one base of it there is no much larger clone, and no base qualities were kept. Every donor was a healthy Caucasian. Three pairs of female monozygotic twins, all aged about 18 to 29 years, were included in the twin cohort. Peripheral blood mononuclear cells were the source from which RNA for the TCR libraries was isolated. Receptors were amplified or captured by 5' RACE. The data were produced on an Illumina HiSeq 2000. Template switching added a universal primer binding site, and the final cDNA carried a unique molecular identifier that allowed TCR cDNA molecules to be counted accurately. First-strand cDNA for TCR alpha and beta chains was synthesized from specific primers in the conserved constant-segment region. To control for contamination, every cDNA library was double barcoded, receiving both a SMART-Mk sample barcode and Illumina barcodes. TruSeq adapter sequences, together with Illumina sample barcodes, were added in two successive PCR steps. The TCR alpha and beta cDNA libraries were sequenced on the Illumina HiSeq platform using custom primers. Per the authors' processing: MiGEC processed the raw reads to extract unique molecular identifiers, while MiXCR was used to determine the CDR3 positions. For each individual, recombination models were inferred using an EM algorithm with the repgenHMM and IGoR tools. Shared clonotype analysis was performed with the tcR package in R, normalizing sharing by the product of cloneset sizes. Out-of-frame nonproductive sequences were analyzed to study raw recombination free of thymic and clonal selection effects. TCRdb applied fastp at Q25 and MiXCR to the public reads, then kept only in-frame beta chains. Every entry covers one CDR3 protein and lists the most common genes and DNA from its rows. TCRdb, rather than the study authors, made the V and J calls. The sample table holds under 800,000 distinct CDR3 sequences, of which over 20% were seen once. Of the sample, over 4% falls within the top ten clones.

CDR1 and CDR2 were assigned from the germline V gene as SNHLY and FYNNEI. V drops 3 bases and J drops 5 bases, leaving 13 bases in between. Counted from cysteine to phenylalanine, this CDR3 has 14 amino acids. Only the CDR3 part of the read is kept: 42 bases, read in frame from the first base. The sample was also reused in another study, on T cells expressing NK-cell markers. That second report states: Eight or nine donors provided sorted CD3+CD56+NKG2C+, CD3+CD56+NKG2C- and CD3+CD56-NKG2C+ T-cell subsets, whose TCR beta-chain repertoires were profiled. Of the eight sequenced donors, seven were found to be HCMV-seropositive and one was found to be HCMV-seronegative. In several experiments an anti-gammadeltaTCR antibody was added to restrict sorting to alphabetaTCR-expressing T cells. In five to seven donors, the dominant CD3+CD56+NKG2C+ clonotypes were among the top 10 CD8+ clonotypes and accounted for about 1.0-7.5% of CD8+ T cells. Those dominant clonotypes were again the most abundant among CD3+CD56-NKG2C+ cells in a handful of donors, at about 25-60.1%. It remained unclear whether the expanded NKG2C-expressing T cell clones were specific for HCMV antigens. The eight sequenced donors were randomly selected healthy volunteers, three men and five women. HCMV serostatus was determined by detecting HCMV-specific IgG in serum with a commercial ELISA kit. For about six donors, bulk peripheral blood T-cell repertoires were also sequenced from unsorted PBMC. MIGEC was used to demultiplex reads and group the reads by UMI, and MiTCR was used to assemble and quantify clonotypes. Only TCR cDNA sequences supported by at least two reads were kept to exclude erroneous sequences. The tcR package was used for downstream repertoire analysis, and clonotypes were matched across fractions by CDR3 nucleotide sequence plus V segment. VDJmatch was used to annotate antigen specificity against VDJdb, with one amino acid substitution in CDR3 permitted.

The rearranged segments are TRBV2 and TRBJ1-2; the D gene is not confidently resolved. Sequencing was carried out using PBMCs. The receptor's source is a woman between 18 and 30 years old in good health. The CDR3: CASSEGPRDYGYTF. The nucleotide sequence reads as follows: TGTGCCAGCAGTGAGGGCCCCAGAGATTATGGCTACACCTTC.